A selection of T cell receptor beta chains follows, all from one sample in a study of blood T cell repertoires in COVID-19. Sequencing used immunoSEQ multiplex PCR; TCRdb keeps in-frame clones, though not all of them. The sample has some 220,000 clones, around three quarters seen once. The sequencing input was peripheral blood. These receptors all stem from a woman between 65 and 79 years old with acute or convalescent COVID-19. The CDR3 runs from the conserved cysteine through the conserved F or W. The order of the fields is V gene, J gene, D gene, CDR3 length, clone size, CDR3 protein, CDR3 DNA. A D gene is named only where the DNA matches it firmly. Where a row states a size, it is once, few, many or the class of an expanded clone; other rows omit it.

TRBV3-1/TRBV3-2	TRBJ1-2	TRBD1	16	NA	CASSLRDSVSNYGYTF	TGTGCCAGCAGCCTCCGGGACAGCGTGTCTAACTATGGCTACACCTTC
TRBV5-5	TRBJ2-7	TRBD2	15	once	CASSFFAGGYYEQYF	TGTGCCAGCAGCTTCTTTGCGGGGGGTTACTACGAGCAGTACTTC
TRBV13	TRBJ2-3	NA	17	NA	CASSPPEGYTSTDTQYF	TGTGCCAGCAGCCCACCCGAGGGCTATACTAGCACAGATACGCAGTATTTT
TRBV19	TRBJ2-1	TRBD2	15	NA	CASSTGTRGYNEQFF	TGTGCCAGTAGTACCGGGACTAGAGGATACAATGAGCAGTTCTTC
TRBV12-3/TRBV12-4	TRBJ1-2	NA	12	NA	CASSRENYGYTF	TGTGCCAGCAGCCGTGAGAACTATGGCTACACCTTC
TRBV2	TRBJ1-2	NA	13	NA	CASSETSNYGYTF	TGTGCCAGCAGTGAAACATCTAACTATGGCTACACCTTC
TRBV18	TRBJ2-2	TRBD2	16	once	CASSPPSSGDTGELFF	TGTGCCAGCTCACCACCTTCCAGCGGGGACACCGGGGAGCTGTTTTTT
TRBV18	TRBJ2-4	TRBD1	16	NA	CASSAGQGFAKNIQYF	TGTGCCAGCTCAGCGGGACAGGGTTTCGCCAAAAACATTCAGTACTTC
TRBV10-3	TRBJ1-1	NA	12	NA	CAIFPRNTEAFF	TGTGCCATCTTTCCCAGGAACACTGAAGCTTTCTTT
TRBV5-5	TRBJ2-4	NA	15	NA	CASSVQGAPHNIQYF	TGTGCCAGCAGCGTTCAAGGGGCCCCCCACAACATTCAGTACTTC
TRBV24-1	TRBJ2-1	NA	15	NA	CATSRSGDPYNEQFF	TGTGCCACCAGTCGGAGCGGAGACCCTTACAATGAGCAGTTCTTC
TRBV6-4	TRBJ2-2	TRBD1	16	NA	CASSLQGGLSTGELFF	TGTGCCAGCAGCCTACAGGGGGGCCTGAGCACCGGGGAGCTGTTTTTT
TRBV3-1/TRBV3-2	TRBJ1-4	TRBD1	16	NA	CASSHRTGPSREKLFF	TGTGCCAGCAGCCACCGGACAGGACCCAGCCGCGAAAAACTGTTTTTT
TRBV9	TRBJ1-1	NA	15	NA	CASSASNSLNTEAFF	TGTGCCAGCAGCGCATCCAACTCTTTGAACACTGAAGCTTTCTTT
TRBV9	TRBJ2-2	NA	14	NA	CASSVDPNTGELFF	TGTGCCAGCAGCGTAGATCCTAACACCGGGGAGCTGTTTTTT
TRBV10-2	TRBJ2-7	NA	14	NA	CASGSAGSTYEQYF	TGCGCCTCAGGCAGCGCGGGGAGCACCTACGAGCAGTACTTC
TRBV6-2/TRBV6-3	TRBJ2-7	NA	16	NA	CASSYGQPTGPSEQYF	TGTGCCAGCAGTTACGGCCAGCCAACAGGGCCCTCCGAGCAGTACTTC
TRBV5-8	TRBJ1-2	NA	16	once	CASSLAGGGFGYGYTF	TGTGCCAGCAGCTTGGCCGGGGGGGGCTTTGGCTATGGCTACACCTTC
TRBV5-1	TRBJ1-1	NA	13	NA	CASSPVLNTEAFF	TGCGCCAGCAGCCCCGTATTGAACACTGAAGCTTTCTTT
TRBV7-2	TRBJ1-2	NA	15	NA	CASSFFGGGVNGYTF	TGTGCCAGCAGCTTTTTCGGGGGAGGGGTAAATGGCTACACCTTC
TRBV19	TRBJ2-4	NA	15	NA	CASSPTAGTKNIQYF	TGTGCCAGTAGTCCCACGGCAGGGACCAAAAACATTCAGTACTTC
TRBV7-6	TRBJ2-3	NA	14	NA	CASSSLSRGDTQYF	TGTGCCAGCAGCTCTTTGTCCAGGGGAGATACGCAGTATTTT
TRBV19	TRBJ1-2	NA	15	NA	CASSPTGTAYYGYTF	TGTGCCAGTAGTCCCACAGGGACGGCGTACTATGGCTACACCTTC
TRBV6-5	TRBJ2-7	TRBD2	15	NA	CASLASGGYSYEQYF	TGTGCCAGCTTGGCCAGCGGGGGCTACTCCTACGAGCAGTACTTC
TRBV18	TRBJ1-1	TRBD1	15	NA	CASSLNRGRNTEAFF	TGTGCCAGCTCACTAAACAGGGGGCGAAACACTGAAGCTTTCTTT
TRBV18	TRBJ2-6	NA	17	NA	CASSPLQGGSGANVLTF	TGTGCCAGCTCACCACTTCAAGGGGGCTCTGGGGCCAACGTCCTGACTTTC
TRBV18	TRBJ2-1	TRBD1	16	NA	CASSRTGTGSYNEQFF	TGTGCCAGCTCACGAACCGGGACAGGGTCCTACAATGAGCAGTTCTTC
TRBV15	TRBJ2-6	NA	15	NA	CATTRGGTGANVLTF	TGTGCCACAACCAGGGGAGGGACCGGGGCCAACGTCCTGACTTTC
TRBV15	TRBJ2-5	TRBD1	15	few	CATSRVKGATETQYF	TGTGCCACCAGCAGAGTGAAGGGGGCCACAGAGACCCAGTACTTC
TRBV2	TRBJ2-6	NA	16	NA	CASTFGDSGWANVLTF	TGTGCCAGCACCTTTGGGGACTCTGGTTGGGCCAACGTCCTGACTTTC
TRBV5-1	TRBJ1-1	NA	14	NA	CASSLQQGNTEAFF	TGCGCCAGCAGCTTGCAGCAGGGAAACACTGAAGCTTTCTTT
TRBV6-1	TRBJ1-5	TRBD1	15	NA	CASSDTGGLNQPQHF	TGTGCCAGCAGTGACACAGGGGGCTTGAATCAGCCCCAGCATTTT
TRBV6-5	TRBJ1-5	TRBD1	14	NA	CASRGQVRYQPQHF	TGTGCCAGCAGAGGACAGGTCCGTTATCAGCCCCAGCATTTT
TRBV5-1	TRBJ2-3	TRBD2	15	NA	CASSFELAGIDTQYF	TGCGCCAGCAGCTTCGAACTAGCGGGGATAGATACGCAGTATTTT
TRBV6-2/TRBV6-3	TRBJ2-6	TRBD1	15	once	CASSYTGAGANVLTF	TGTGCCAGCAGTTACACAGGGGCTGGGGCCAACGTCCTGACTTTC
TRBV30	TRBJ2-6	TRBD2	15	NA	CAWSGGGSRANVLTF	TGTGCCTGGAGTGGGGGGGGTAGCCGGGCCAACGTCCTGACTTTC
TRBV15	TRBJ1-4	NA	12	NA	CATSRAGEKLFF	TGTGCCACCAGCAGAGCAGGCGAAAAACTGTTTTTT
TRBV5-4	TRBJ1-1	NA	13	NA	CASSLVTELEAFF	TGTGCCAGCAGCTTGGTGACAGAGCTTGAAGCTTTCTTT
TRBV2	TRBJ2-1	NA	13	NA	CASSDPRVNEQFF	TGTGCCAGCAGTGACCCCAGGGTCAATGAGCAGTTCTTC
TRBV24-1	TRBJ2-5	NA	15	NA	CATSGRGRQQETQYF	TGTGCCACCAGTGGGCGGGGACGGCAGCAAGAGACCCAGTACTTC
TRBV7-2	TRBJ1-5	NA	15	NA	CASSLVTGGNQPQHF	TGTGCCAGCAGCTTAGTGACAGGTGGAAATCAGCCCCAGCATTTT
TRBV24-1	TRBJ2-3	NA	15	NA	CATQAEGPPTDTQYF	TGTGCCACTCAAGCGGAGGGCCCCCCCACAGATACGCAGTATTTT